These 10 T cell receptor beta chains originate from one sample sequenced in a study of OX40 agonist ivuxolimab in advanced cancers. Repertoires were generated with immunoSEQ multiplex PCR, while TCRdb's copy carries only in-frame clones and drops some. The table records roughly 65,000 clones, approximately 93% of them present only once. The material was CD4+ or CD8+ T cells sorted from blood, obtained in a trial of the OX40 agonist ivuxolimab. The receptors shown here come from an adult with an advanced solid tumor such as melanoma, head and neck, liver or kidney cancer.

The chain couples TRBV6-1 to TRBJ2-4; D may match TRBD1 or TRBD2 (5 bases each). Germline V gene sequence: CDR1 MNHNS, CDR2 SASEGT. This CDR3 has 15 residues. V lost 4 bases and J 7 bases, leaving 17 bases between the germline ends. In DNA, the CDR3 is TGTGCCAGCAGTGTTAATGGGGGAGCCGGGAACATTCAGTACTTC. Protein sequence: CASSVNGGAGNIQYF.

The chain joins TRBV10-3 to TRBJ2-2; 13 bases line up with TRBD2. This CDR3 has 15 residues. V dropped 6 bases and J dropped 6; count of bases not matched to a gene: 4. CDR1 and CDR2 (germline): ENHRY, SYGVKD. The DNA for the CDR3 is TGTGCCATCAGCGGACTAGCGGGAGTGGCCGGGGAGCTGTTTTTT. Its translation: CAISGLAGVAGELFF.

There are a few counts of this clone. V and J are TRBV19 and TRBJ1-5, with 7 bases aligning to TRBD1. Germline trimming cut 1 base from V and 5 bases from J; bases unmatched to any gene: 8. The CDR3 sequence is 16 residues long. Looked up from germline, CDR1 is LNHDA and CDR2 is SQIVND (reference sequence). CDR3 region: CASSIVPGQPYQPQHF. The CDR3 coding sequence is TGTGCCAGTAGTATAGTACCGGGACAGCCCTATCAGCCCCAGCATTTT. Full variable domain (remainder filled in from reference TRBV19 and TRBJ1-5): DGGITQSPKYLFRKEGQNVTLSCEQNLNHDAMYWYRQDPGQGLRLIYYSQIVNDFQKGDIAEGYSVSREKKESFPLTVTSAQKNPTAFYLCASSIVPGQPYQPQHFGDGTRLSIL.

V usage is TRBV10-3 and J usage is TRBJ1-1; TRBD1 matches 8 bases. The CDR3 is made up of 14 amino acids. V lost 6 bases and J lost 4; bases outside the gene matches: 7. Germline V lookup: CDR1 ENHRY, CDR2 SYGVKD. CDR3 in amino acids: CAIRKDRAGTEAFF. The CDR3 DNA sequence: TGTGCCATCAGAAAGGACAGGGCCGGCACTGAAGCTTTCTTT.

The CDR3 DNA reads as TGTGCCATCAGTGAAATCCTAGCGGGAGTAGGGGAGACCCAGTACTTC. Residues: CAISEILAGVGETQYF. The rearrangement uses TRBV10-3 and TRBJ2-5; 10 bases agree with TRBD2. CDR1 is ENHRY and CDR2 is SYGVKD in the germline V gene. This CDR3 comprises 16 residues. V shed 3 bases, J shed 5 bases, and the junction held 9 bases outside the gene matches.

The gene calls are TRBV4-1 and TRBJ2-2; D not resolved. Trimming took 3 bases from V and 6 from J, leaving 8 bases between them. The germline V gene encodes CDR1 MGHRA and CDR2 YSYEKL. This CDR3 spans 13 amino acids. CDR3 amino acids: CASSHPVAGELFF. CDR3 DNA: TGCGCCAGCAGCCACCCGGTCGCCGGGGAGCTGTTTTTT.

V gene TRBV2 combines with J gene TRBJ2-5, with 8 bases fitting TRBD2. Trimming took 2 bases from V and 5 from J; bases not matched to a gene: 7. CDR3 length equals 15 residues. CDR1 and CDR2 (germline): SNHLY, FYNNEI. CDR3 amino acids: CASSESRGGIETQYF. The DNA of the CDR3 is TGTGCCAGCAGTGAATCCCGGGGGGGGATCGAGACCCAGTACTTC.

CDR3 region: CASRGGARTEAFF. As DNA, the CDR3 is TGTGCCAGCAGGGGGGGGGCTCGCACTGAAGCTTTCTTT. This chain links TRBV28 with TRBJ1-1, with D possibly being TRBD1 (6 bases). CDR1 is MDHEN and CDR2 is SYDVKM in the germline V gene. The length of the CDR3 is 13 residues. Trimming pared 6 bases from V and 4 bases from J, leaving 12 bases between.

Comment on this clone: Other DNA variants within this sample encode the same CDR3. J is TRBJ2-1 and V is TRBV11-2; TRBD2 matches 12 bases. J lost 2 bases, V lost 6 bases, and 5 bases had no gene match. The CDR3 has 16 amino acids. Germline V gene sequence: CDR1 SGHAT, CDR2 FQNNGV. CDR3 sequence reads: CASRRTSGNTYNEQFF. The CDR3 nucleotides read TGTGCCAGCAGACGGACTAGCGGGAATACCTACAATGAGCAGTTCTTC. The whole variable domain, remainder taken from reference TRBV11-2 and TRBJ2-1, is EAGVAQSPRYKIIEKRQSVAFWCNPISGHATLYWYQQILGQGPKLLIQFQNNGVVDDSQLPKDRFSAERLKGVDSTLKIQPAKLEDSAVYLCASRRTSGNTYNEQFFGPGTRLTVL.

The genes are TRBV6-6 and TRBJ2-3, with TRBD2 identical over 8 bases. CDR3 length: 14 residues. Losses at the gene ends were 5 bases for V and 6 bases for J; bases not matched to a gene: 7. Germline CDR1 reads MNHNY; CDR2 reads SVGAGI (reference sequence). CDR3 in DNA: TGTGCCAGCAGTCTCGGGACTAGTCCTGATACGCAGTATTTT. It yields the protein CASSLGTSPDTQYF.